This TCR beta chain emerged from a study of cytomegalovirus exposure and HLA in healthy donors. It was with 60 Vbeta and 13 Jbeta primers that the PCR ran. TCRdb keeps only in-frame clones here, not all; method: immunoSEQ multiplex PCR. This table has some 170,000 clones, 72% appearing once. The sample consisted of PBMCs. The receptor was derived from a human donor in good health.

Here the CDR3 DNA reads TGTGCCAGCAGCTTGGGACCGACAGGGGCCTACGAGCAGTACTTC. It codes for CASSLGPTGAYEQYF. The V and J genes are TRBV5-6 and TRBJ2-7; the match to TRBD1 covers 8 bases. Per germline, CDR1 SGHDT and CDR2 YYEEEE. The CDR3 has 15 amino acids. The junction had 4 bases not matched to a gene; V was cut back by 0 bases and J by 2 bases.